These T cell receptor beta chains were read from a single sample in a study of T-cell reconstitution after alpha-beta-depleted transplantation in children. TCRdb re-derived calls from the PCR reads in MiXCR, one entry per CDR3 protein. The table shows about 350,000 distinct CDR3 sequences, with about an eighth occurring only once. This specimen was PBMCs, taken from the stem cell graft. Every receptor here comes from a human donor who donated a stem cell graft to a child with Fanconi anemia. Each CDR3 is given with its conserved first and last residue. D genes are given only for firm matches. Clone sizes are given selectively: once, few, many, or a class where the clone is expanded.

size: many
length: 15
V: TRBV7-2
J: TRBJ2-1
D: -
CDR3: CASSLRAGAGNEQFF
DNA: TGTGCCAGCAGCTTACGGGCGGGGGCAGGCAATGAGCAGTTCTTC

size: few
length: 14
V: TRBV5-1
J: TRBJ2-3
D: -
CDR3: CASKVQREEDTQYF
DNA: TGCGCCAGCAAGGTCCAAAGGGAGGAGGATACGCAGTATTTT

size: many
length: 13
V: TRBV7-2
J: TRBJ1-2
D: -
CDR3: CASSLAGPYGYTF
DNA: TGTGCCAGCAGCTTAGCTGGCCCCTATGGCTACACCTTC

size: -
length: 14
V: TRBV12-3/TRBV12-4
J: TRBJ2-5
D: -
CDR3: CASSLVVAPETQYF
DNA: TGTGCCAGCAGTTTAGTTGTGGCCCCGGAGACCCAGTACTTC

size: many
length: 15
V: TRBV7-2
J: TRBJ2-1
D: TRBD2
CDR3: CASSRRGGANNEQFF
DNA: TGTGCCAGCAGCCGCCGGGGGGGGGCAAACAATGAGCAGTTCTTC

size: -
length: 14
V: TRBV2
J: TRBJ1-4
D: -
CDR3: CASSESGNNEKLFF
DNA: TGTGCCAGCAGTGAATCCGGGAACAATGAAAAACTGTTTTTT

size: -
length: 18
V: TRBV7-8
J: TRBJ2-2
D: -
CDR3: CASSILPDIRRDTGELFF
DNA: TGTGCCAGCAGCATACTACCGGACATTCGAAGGGACACCGGGGAGCTGTTTTTT

size: many
length: 15
V: TRBV21-1
J: TRBJ1-6
D: -
CDR3: CASSNTMTDNSPLHF
DNA: TGTGCCAGCAGCAATACGATGACAGACAATTCACCCCTCCACTTT

size: -
length: 16
V: TRBV5-1
J: TRBJ1-3
D: -
CDR3: CASSLNWRNSGNTIYF
DNA: TGCGCCAGCAGCTTGAATTGGCGCAACTCTGGAAACACCATATATTTT

size: many
length: 15
V: TRBV12-3/TRBV12-4
J: TRBJ2-5
D: -
CDR3: CASSPILGSQETQYF
DNA: TGTGCCAGCAGTCCGATATTGGGCAGCCAAGAGACCCAGTACTTC

size: few
length: 12
V: TRBV7-8
J: TRBJ1-3
D: -
CDR3: CASSLAPNTIYF
DNA: TGTGCCAGCAGCTTGGCGCCAAACACCATATATTTT

size: many
length: 16
V: TRBV7-9
J: TRBJ2-3
D: -
CDR3: CASSPRGSAYTDTQYF
DNA: TGTGCCAGCAGCCCCCGGGGCAGCGCTTACACAGATACGCAGTATTTT

size: many
length: 15
V: TRBV4-3
J: TRBJ1-2
D: TRBD1
CDR3: CASSQSSWTGAGYTF
DNA: TGCGCCAGCAGCCAATCTTCGTGGACAGGGGCTGGCTACACCTTC

size: -
length: 14
V: TRBV7-9
J: TRBJ1-1
D: TRBD1
CDR3: CASSFQGEDTEAFF
DNA: TGTGCCAGCAGCTTCCAGGGGGAGGATACTGAAGCTTTCTTT

size: -
length: 16
V: TRBV4-3
J: TRBJ2-3
D: TRBD1
CDR3: CASSPDRGSGTDTQYF
DNA: TGCGCCAGCAGCCCCGACAGGGGGTCGGGCACAGATACGCAGTATTTT

size: many
length: 15
V: TRBV11-2
J: TRBJ2-1
D: -
CDR3: CASSLGDWRYNEQFF
DNA: TGTGCCAGCAGCTTAGGTGACTGGAGATACAATGAGCAGTTCTTC

size: -
length: 13
V: TRBV7-6
J: TRBJ1-1
D: -
CDR3: CASSPQGRGEAFF
DNA: TGTGCCAGCAGCCCGCAGGGTAGGGGTGAAGCTTTCTTT

size: -
length: 15
V: TRBV5-6
J: TRBJ2-5
D: TRBD2
CDR3: CASSFVLAGEETQYF
DNA: TGTGCCAGCAGCTTCGTTCTAGCGGGGGAAGAGACCCAGTACTTC

size: -
length: 15
V: TRBV20-1
J: TRBJ2-3
D: TRBD2
CDR3: CSASGGESSTDTQYF
DNA: TGCAGTGCTAGCGGGGGGGAAAGTAGCACAGATACGCAGTATTTT

size: few
length: 15
V: TRBV7-9
J: TRBJ2-3
D: TRBD2
CDR3: CASRADSPGGVTQYF
DNA: TGTGCCAGCAGGGCCGACAGCCCGGGAGGGGTTACGCAGTATTTT

size: -
length: 14
V: TRBV6-2/TRBV6-3
J: TRBJ1-2
D: TRBD1
CDR3: CASSRRDSSYGYTF
DNA: TGTGCCAGCAGTCGTCGGGACAGCTCCTATGGCTACACCTTC

size: many
length: 14
V: TRBV5-1
J: TRBJ2-2
D: -
CDR3: CASSLDPNTGELFF
DNA: TGCGCCAGCAGCTTGGATCCGAACACCGGGGAGCTGTTTTTT

size: few
length: 12
V: TRBV29-1
J: TRBJ2-1
D: -
CDR3: CSVGEGYNEQFF
DNA: TGCAGCGTTGGAGAGGGCTACAATGAGCAGTTCTTC

size: -
length: 15
V: TRBV20-1
J: TRBJ2-5
D: -
CDR3: CSAIALRGRQETQYF
DNA: TGCAGTGCTATCGCGCTCAGGGGAAGGCAAGAGACCCAGTACTTC

size: few
length: 13
V: TRBV4-2
J: TRBJ2-7
D: -
CDR3: CASSQGGGYEQYF
DNA: TGTGCCAGCAGCCAAGGCGGCGGGTACGAGCAGTACTTC

size: many
length: 15
V: TRBV7-9
J: TRBJ1-2
D: -
CDR3: CASSLTPTTNYGYTF
DNA: TGTGCCAGCAGCTTAACACCTACAACTAACTATGGCTACACCTTC

size: -
length: 14
V: TRBV12-3/TRBV12-4
J: TRBJ2-3
D: -
CDR3: CASTPIVYEDTQYF
DNA: TGTGCCAGCACCCCTATCGTGTATGAAGATACGCAGTATTTT

size: -
length: 15
V: TRBV2
J: TRBJ2-2
D: -
CDR3: CASSETGQITGELFF
DNA: TGTGCCAGCAGTGAAACGGGACAAATCACCGGGGAGCTGTTTTTT

size: once
length: 15
V: TRBV11-2
J: TRBJ2-5
D: -
CDR3: CASSPSPQGGETQYF
DNA: TGTGCCAGCAGCCCTTCCCCTCAGGGGGGGGAGACCCAGTACTTC

size: many
length: 13
V: TRBV5-1
J: TRBJ2-3
D: -
CDR3: CASSSLGTDTQYF
DNA: TGCGCCAGCAGCTCTTTGGGCACAGATACGCAGTATTTT

size: few
length: 16
V: TRBV4-3
J: TRBJ1-1
D: -
CDR3: CASSTGHLELNTEAFF
DNA: TGCGCCAGCAGTACGGGACATCTAGAACTGAACACTGAAGCTTTCTTT

size: -
length: 13
V: TRBV5-5
J: TRBJ1-1
D: -
CDR3: CASSLGHGTEAFF
DNA: TGTGCCAGCAGCCTGGGGCACGGAACTGAAGCTTTCTTT

size: few
length: 14
V: TRBV5-1
J: TRBJ2-3
D: -
CDR3: CASQVEGNTDTQYF
DNA: TGCGCCAGTCAGGTGGAGGGGAACACAGATACGCAGTATTTT

size: many
length: 13
V: TRBV20-1
J: TRBJ1-4
D: -
CDR3: CSAQAGTGEKLFF
DNA: TGCAGTGCCCAAGCCGGGACGGGGGAAAAACTGTTTTTT

size: -
length: 13
V: TRBV30
J: TRBJ1-5
D: -
CDR3: CAWSHRSNQPQHF
DNA: TGTGCCTGGAGTCACAGGAGCAATCAGCCCCAGCATTTT

size: once
length: 15
V: TRBV6-5
J: TRBJ2-1
D: TRBD2
CDR3: CASSYSRLAGNEQFF
DNA: TGTGCCAGCAGTTACTCGAGACTAGCTGGCAATGAGCAGTTCTTC

size: few
length: 14
V: TRBV6-1
J: TRBJ1-6
D: -
CDR3: CASSERQARAPLHF
DNA: TGTGCCAGCAGTGAACGACAGGCCAGGGCACCCCTCCACTTT

size: -
length: 13
V: TRBV20-1
J: TRBJ1-5
D: -
CDR3: CSACSGQNQPQHF
DNA: TGCAGTGCTTGCTCGGGCCAAAATCAGCCCCAGCATTTT

size: many
length: 11
V: TRBV25-1
J: TRBJ2-1
D: -
CDR3: CASRAGAVQFF
DNA: TGTGCCAGCAGGGCTGGGGCAGTACAGTTCTTC

size: many
length: 17
V: TRBV5-1
J: TRBJ2-3
D: -
CDR3: CASSLEPVGGSVDTQYF
DNA: TGCGCCAGCAGCTTGGAACCCGTCGGGGGCAGCGTAGATACGCAGTATTTT

size: -
length: 16
V: TRBV5-1
J: TRBJ1-1
D: -
CDR3: CASSPGAGLMNTEAFF
DNA: TGCGCCAGCAGCCCCGGGGCGGGGCTCATGAACACTGAAGCTTTCTTT

size: few
length: 16
V: TRBV5-6
J: TRBJ2-1
D: -
CDR3: CASSPNLGDIYNEQFF
DNA: TGTGCCAGCAGTCCGAACCTCGGGGACATCTACAATGAGCAGTTCTTC

size: few
length: 15
V: TRBV3-1
J: TRBJ2-2
D: -
CDR3: CASRPGTSNTGELFF
DNA: TGTGCCAGCAGACCCGGGACATCGAACACCGGGGAGCTGTTTTTT

size: many
length: 15
V: TRBV6-5
J: TRBJ1-4
D: -
CDR3: CASSYSRGMGGKLFF
DNA: TGTGCCAGCAGTTACTCCCGCGGGATGGGAGGAAAACTGTTTTTT